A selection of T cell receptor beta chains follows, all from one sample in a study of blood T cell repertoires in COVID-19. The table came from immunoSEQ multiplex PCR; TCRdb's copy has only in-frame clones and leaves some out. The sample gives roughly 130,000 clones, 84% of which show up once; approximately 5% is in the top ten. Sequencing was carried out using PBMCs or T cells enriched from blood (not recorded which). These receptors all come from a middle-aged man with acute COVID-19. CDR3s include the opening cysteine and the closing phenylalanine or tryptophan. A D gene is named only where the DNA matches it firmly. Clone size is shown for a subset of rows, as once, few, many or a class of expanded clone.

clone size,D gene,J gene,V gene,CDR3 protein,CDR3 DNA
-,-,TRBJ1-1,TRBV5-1,CASSLAGGNTEAFF,TGCGCCAGCAGCTTGGCGGGAGGGAACACTGAAGCTTTCTTT
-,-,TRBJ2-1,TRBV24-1,CATSTADSYNEQFF,TGTGCCACCAGTACAGCAGACTCCTACAATGAGCAGTTCTTC
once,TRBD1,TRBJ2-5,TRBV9,CASSTRQGNEETQYF,TGTGCCAGCAGCACCCGACAGGGGAACGAAGAGACCCAGTACTTC
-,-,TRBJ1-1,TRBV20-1,CMTRGWTEAFF,TGCATGACCCGGGGATGGACTGAAGCTTTCTTT
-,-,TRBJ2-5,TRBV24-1,CATSDLRDSSKGGTQYF,TGTGCCACCAGTGATTTGAGGGATAGCTCAAAAGGGGGGACCCAGTACTTC
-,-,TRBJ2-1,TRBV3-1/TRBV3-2,CASSRPRLGRNEQFF,TGTGCCAGCAGCCGCCCCCGTCTCGGGAGAAATGAGCAGTTCTTC
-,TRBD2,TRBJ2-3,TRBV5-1,CASSTSPLAAGGSTDTQYF,TGCGCCAGCAGCACCAGCCCCTTGGCAGCGGGGGGGAGCACAGATACGCAGTATTTT
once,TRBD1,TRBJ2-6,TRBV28,CAGGSSSGANVLTF,TGTGCAGGGGGCAGTAGCTCTGGGGCCAACGTCCTGACTTTC
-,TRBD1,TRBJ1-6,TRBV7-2,CASSPDRGSNSPLHF,TGTGCCAGCAGCCCCGACAGGGGTAGTAATTCACCCCTCCACTTT
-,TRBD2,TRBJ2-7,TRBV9,CASSVVRLAEPYEQYF,TGTGCCAGCAGCGTAGTTCGACTAGCGGAACCCTACGAGCAGTACTTC
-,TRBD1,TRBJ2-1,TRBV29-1,CSAGGTDYNEQFF,TGCAGCGCCGGTGGGACAGACTACAATGAGCAGTTCTTC
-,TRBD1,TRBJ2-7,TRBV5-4,CASSFQGADEQYF,TGTGCCAGCAGCTTCCAGGGGGCCGACGAGCAGTACTTC
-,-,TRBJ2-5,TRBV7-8,CASSSDRNQETQYF,TGTGCCAGCAGCTCCGACAGAAACCAAGAGACCCAGTACTTC
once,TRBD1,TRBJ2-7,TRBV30,CASGTGVPYEQYF,TGTGCCTCTGGGACAGGGGTACCCTACGAGCAGTACTTC
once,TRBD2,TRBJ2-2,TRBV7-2,CASSFGTSGNTGELFF,TGTGCCAGCAGCTTCGGGACTAGCGGTAACACCGGGGAGCTGTTTTTT
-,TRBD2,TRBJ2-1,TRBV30,CAWRLAGGVNNEQFF,TGTGCCTGGAGGCTAGCGGGGGGGGTGAACAATGAGCAGTTCTTC
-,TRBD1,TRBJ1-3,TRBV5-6,CASSWTTGGSGNTIYF,TGTGCCAGCAGCTGGACTACAGGGGGCTCTGGAAACACCATATATTTT
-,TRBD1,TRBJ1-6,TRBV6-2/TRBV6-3,CASSLDRSSYNSPLHF,TGTGCCAGCAGTTTGGACAGGAGCTCCTATAATTCACCCCTCCACTTT
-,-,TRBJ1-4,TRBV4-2,CAAGATNEKLFF,TGTGCCGCGGGGGCAACTAATGAAAAACTGTTTTTT
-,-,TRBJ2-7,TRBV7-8,CASSLVRQRYEQYF,TGTGCCAGCAGCTTAGTGAGACAGCGATACGAGCAGTACTTC
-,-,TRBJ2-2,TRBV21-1,CASGGEDPGELFF,TGTGCCAGCGGAGGGGAGGACCCCGGGGAGCTGTTTTTT
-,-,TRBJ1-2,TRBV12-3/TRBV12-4,CASSRLQYGYTF,TGTGCCAGCAGCCGACTCCAATATGGCTACACCTTC